What follows is one T cell receptor (beta chain) and its context. PCR employed 60 Vbeta and 13 Jbeta primers. Repertoires were generated with immunoSEQ multiplex PCR, while TCRdb's copy carries only in-frame clones and drops some. The sample shows some 150,000 clones, 75% of them seen only once. This specimen comes from a study of cytomegalovirus exposure and HLA in healthy donors. The ends lost 2 bases at V and 3 bases at J; junction bases unmatched: 4. Germline V gene data show CDR1 as MNHEY and CDR2 as SVGAGI. The CDR3 sequence is 15 residues long. Donors consisted of healthy bone marrow donors. The origin of this receptor is a man aged 40-50 years in good health and CMV-seronegative. V and J are TRBV6-5 and TRBJ1-2; TRBD1 matches at 9 bases. Material for sequencing was PBMCs. The CDR3 here is CASSYPGTGYYGYTF. The CDR3 coding sequence is TGTGCCAGCAGTTACCCCGGGACAGGGTACTATGGCTACACCTTC.